This T cell receptor (beta chain) was observed in a study of T cells after yellow fever vaccination. In this sample, this clonotype turned up many times. TCRdb passed the 5' RACE reads through MiXCR, listing each CDR3 protein once. Of some 420,000 distinct CDR3 sequences in the sample, around a sixth were seen once. Germline lookup yields CDR1 SSHAT and CDR2 FNYEAQ (reference sequence). The CDR3 has 13 amino acids. The V end was cut by 5 bases, the J end by 4 bases, with 9 bases between. The sample was PBMCs, taken before the yellow fever booster vaccination. This chain uses TRBV7-7 with TRBJ2-1; perhaps TRBD1 as D (5 bases). The source is a man between 18 and 29 years old who received the YFV17D yellow fever vaccine. The CDR3 is CASSPDSYNEQFF. In DNA, the CDR3 is TGTGCCAGCAGCCCTGACAGTTACAATGAGCAGTTCTTC.